This T cell receptor beta chain was sequenced for a study of T cell responses to AZD1222 COVID-19 vaccine. Looking at the study overall: Second-dose recipients at about 4 or about 12 weeks were treated as one pooled group.

Note on this clone: Its target is unknown.

The table came from immunoSEQ multiplex PCR; TCRdb's copy has only in-frame clones and leaves some out. The table shows 110,000 to 150,000 clones, with 93% occurring only once. The CDR3 has 16 residues. Trimming left V 5 bases short and J 5 bases short, with 22 bases between. CDR1 is SGHNT, CDR2 YYREEE, per germline (reference sequence). Study findings and constraints: Distributed over spike, vaccine-associated CD4 TCRs predominated at 160-218 and 743-854. Elevations in Spike-specific TCR breadth and depth followed administration of two AZD1222 doses.

V usage is TRBV5-4 and J usage is TRBJ2-5, with D perhaps TRBD1 (6 bases). This TCR was sampled from an adult in good health. The sample in question was peripheral blood, obtained on day 0 of AZD1222 vaccination. The CDR3 DNA follows: TGTGCCAGCAGTCTGCCCACGGGCCGAAGGGGGGAGACCCAGTACTTC. It specifies CASSLPTGRRGETQYF.